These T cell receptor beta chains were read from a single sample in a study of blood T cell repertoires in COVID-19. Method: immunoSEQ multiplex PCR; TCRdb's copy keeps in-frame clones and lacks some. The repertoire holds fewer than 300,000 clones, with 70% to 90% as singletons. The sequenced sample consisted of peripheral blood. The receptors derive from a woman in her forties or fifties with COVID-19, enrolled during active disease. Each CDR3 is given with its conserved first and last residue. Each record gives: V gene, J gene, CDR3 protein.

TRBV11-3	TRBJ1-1	CASSQRQGGRTEAFF
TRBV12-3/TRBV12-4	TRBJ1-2	CASSQDSNYGYTF
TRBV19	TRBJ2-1	CASSIGRGFGNEQFF
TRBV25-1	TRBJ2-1	CASSASGTVYNEQFF
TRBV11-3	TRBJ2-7	CASSMTGREQYF
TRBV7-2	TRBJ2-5	CASSSTVWRETQYF
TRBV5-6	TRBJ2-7	CASSLGQGQSYEQYF
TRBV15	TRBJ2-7	CATSGQGTNEQYF
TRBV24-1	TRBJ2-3	CATSGPQQGSGPDTQYF
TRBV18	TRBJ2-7	CASSPREQIYEQYF
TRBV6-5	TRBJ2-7	CASSFGRGAYEQYF
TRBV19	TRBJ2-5	CASRPGQGIETQYF
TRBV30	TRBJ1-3	CAWSWQGAPLRAGNTIYF
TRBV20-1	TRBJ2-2	CSASPQPGQRTGELFF
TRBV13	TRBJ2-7	CASSPSSYEQYF
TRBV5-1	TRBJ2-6	CASSSGQGDISGANVLTF
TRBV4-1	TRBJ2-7	CASSGPGGGGDTYEQYF
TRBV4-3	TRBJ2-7	CASSQTPGSTKYEQYF
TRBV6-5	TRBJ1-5	CASSWDRYSNQPQHF
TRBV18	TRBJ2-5	CASSPPPPDTQETQYF
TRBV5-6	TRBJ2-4	CASSTRLAGGAKNIQYF
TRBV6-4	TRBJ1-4	CASSPSGTGNEKLFF
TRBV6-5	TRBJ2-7	CASSYSRSTGYYEQYF
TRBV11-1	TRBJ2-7	CASSSKAGGAYEQYF
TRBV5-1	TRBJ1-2	CASSFGQGYTF
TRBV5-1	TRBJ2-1	CATQQVPMAGNEQFF
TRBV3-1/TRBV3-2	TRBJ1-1	CASSLPGAGGTEAFF
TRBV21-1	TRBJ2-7	CASSKADRTLAGPYEQYF
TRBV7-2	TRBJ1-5	CASSFSPGWEPQHF
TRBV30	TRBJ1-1	CAWRDRGTEAFF
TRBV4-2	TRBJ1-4	CASSQDRVGNEKLFF
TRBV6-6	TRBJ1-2	CASSWVEGGTYGYTF
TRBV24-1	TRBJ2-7	CATSDPGQGVEWQYF
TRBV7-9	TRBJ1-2	CASSKGGGDIYGYTF
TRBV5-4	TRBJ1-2	CASSWGDSSNYGYTF
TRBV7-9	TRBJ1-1	CASSLVRQGAVFEAFF
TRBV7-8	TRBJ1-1	CASSLGGVNTEAFF
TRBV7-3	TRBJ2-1	CASSDTSGSEGEQFF
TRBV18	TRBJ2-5	CASSPGTYWETQYF
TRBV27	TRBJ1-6	CASSHRQFSYNSPLHF
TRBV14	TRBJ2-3	CASSQFRGGDPSTDTQYF
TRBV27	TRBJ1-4	CASSPLHQYRVPRSTNEKLFF
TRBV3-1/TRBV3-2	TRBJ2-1	CASSQNPRGNEQFF
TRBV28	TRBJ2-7	CASTLQGQTYEQYF
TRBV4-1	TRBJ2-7	CASSQDYSGYEQYF
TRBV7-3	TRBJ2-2	CASSPGHSGGELFF
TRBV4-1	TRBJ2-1	CASSRDQRDTNEQFF
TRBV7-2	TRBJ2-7	CASSPEVGGRYEQYF